The source of this T cell receptor (beta chain) is a study of blood T cell repertoires in COVID-19. Under the authors' procedure: The assay estimated nucleated cells by amplifying reference gene primers. TCRdb's copy holds only in-frame clones and misses some; the assay was immunoSEQ multiplex PCR. V, J and clone size derive from that table, while D and trimming were established from the DNA sequence. Of under 350,000 clones in the sample, 65% to 90% were seen once. This CDR3 has 15 residues. CDR1 is SGHKS and CDR2 is YYEKEE in the germline V gene (reference sequence). The germline V and J ends were trimmed by 4 bases and 1 base, with 14 bases remaining between them.

Sequencing was performed on PBMCs or T cells enriched from blood (not recorded which). The origin of this receptor is a woman in her thirties or forties with acute COVID-19. The chain recombines TRBV5-5 with TRBJ1-1; D remains ambiguous. The CDR3 nucleotides are TGTGCCAGCAGCCTGCTGTCGACACAGAACACTGAAGCTTTCTTT. It is translated as CASSLLSTQNTEAFF.